A single sample is the source of the 31 T cell receptor beta chains below, sequenced in a study of cytotoxic CD8 clonotypes in ibrutinib-treated CLL. Using immunoSEQ multiplex PCR, the repertoire was profiled, and TCRdb retains in-frame clones only, with some absent. In the table there are 150,000 to 200,000 clones, around nine tenths of which are singletons. The input for sequencing was PBMCs, taken at disease progression, from a patient treated with ibrutinib. These TCRs come from a human donor with chronic lymphocytic leukemia.

CDR3 residues: CASSSAGTSGSGETQYF. The CDR3, as DNA: TGTGCCAGCAGCTCGGCCGGGACTAGCGGGAGCGGAGAGACCCAGTACTTC. V usage is TRBV11-3 and J usage is TRBJ2-5, with 14 bases that match TRBD2. Germline lookup yields CDR1 SGHNT and CDR2 YENEEA. The CDR3 runs to 17 residues. The V segment lost 4 bases and the J segment 4 bases; nucleotides outside the gene matches: 8.

The rearrangement uses TRBV7-6 and TRBJ1-1; unclear D gene. Germline CDR1 and CDR2: SGHVS and FNYEAQ. The CDR3 totals 15 residues. V lost 4 bases, J lost 0 bases, and 12 bases lay in between. CDR3 nucleotides: TGTGCCAGCAGCTCCGCCCCCGGGGTGAACACTGAAGCTTTCTTT. Translating gives CASSSAPGVNTEAFF. Complete variable domain (other parts from reference TRBV7-6 and TRBJ1-1): GAGVSQSPRYKVTKRGQDVALRCDPISGHVSLYWYRQALGQGPEFLTYFNYEAQQDKSGLPNDRFSAERPEGSISTLTIQRTEQRDSAMYRCASSSAPGVNTEAFFGQGTRLTVV.

J is TRBJ2-5 and V is TRBV27; 7 nucleotides align to TRBD1. This CDR3 region has 16 residues. With 5 bases clipped from V and 4 bases from J, the junction kept 13 bases outside the gene matches. CDR1 and CDR2 from the germline V gene are MNHEY and SMNVEV (reference sequence). The CDR3 bases are TGTGCCAGCAGTCAGAGACAGGGTTATCAGCGAGAGACCCAGTACTTC. Protein: CASSQRQGYQRETQYF.

The chain combines TRBV29-1 with TRBJ2-3, with TRBD2 matching 12 bases. The V and J ends lost 4 bases and 2 bases, in that order; junction bases with no gene match: 7. The CDR3 runs 16 residues. Germline V gene lookup returns CDR1 SQVTM and CDR2 ANQGSEA. This CDR3 is CSVASGLAGSTDTQYF. CDR3 sequence (DNA): TGCAGCGTTGCTTCCGGACTAGCGGGATCCACAGATACGCAGTATTTT.

The V gene is TRBV19, the J gene TRBJ2-1; 8 bases fit TRBD1. This CDR3 has 15 residues. Germline V gene sequence: CDR1 LNHDA, CDR2 SQIVND (reference sequence). Trimming removed 3 bases from V and 0 bases from J; junction bases left unmatched: 1. The CDR3 DNA follows: TGTGCCAGTAGTATGGACAGGGACTCCTACAATGAGCAGTTCTTC. It yields the protein CASSMDRDSYNEQFF.

The V and J genes are TRBV10-2 and TRBJ1-4; no definite D call. Trimming cost V 3 bases and J 5 bases, with 7 bases left between them. Germline V CDR1 and CDR2: WSHSY, SAAADI. CDR3 size: 13 residues. For the CDR3, the DNA is TGCGCCAGCAGTGATCCGGCAAATGAAAAACTGTTTTTT. Its translation: CASSDPANEKLFF.

The chain employs TRBV4-3 and TRBJ1-1; D uncertain. This CDR3 is 14 amino acids long. Deletions cut 3 bases from V and 4 bases from J, with 12 bases between. CDR1 and CDR2 from the germline V gene are LGHNA and YSLEER. The CDR3 region has the DNA TGCGCCAGCAGCCAGGAGATTATGAGCACTGAAGCTTTCTTT. This encodes CASSQEIMSTEAFF.

This clone was seen a single time. The DNA of the CDR3 is TGTGCCAGTAGTATGTACCATTTCTACGAGCAGTACTTC. Residues: CASSMYHFYEQYF. The chain couples TRBV19 to TRBJ2-7, with D hard to call. Germline CDR1 reads LNHDA; CDR2 reads SQIVND (reference sequence). This CDR3 spans 13 amino acids. Between the trimmed V and J ends, which lost 3 bases and 3 bases, there was a span of 9 bases.

This chain links TRBV5-1 with TRBJ2-5, with 10 bases identical to TRBD1. The CDR3 is 17 amino acids. Looked up from germline, CDR1 is SGHRS and CDR2 is YFSETQ. V dropped 4 bases and J dropped 5; count of bases not matched to a gene: 14. The DNA for the CDR3 is TGCGCCAGCAGCACTATCGTGACAGGGGGCGGTGGGGAGACCCAGTACTTC. Its protein is CASSTIVTGGGGETQYF.

This clone was picked up one time. The rearrangement uses TRBV15 and TRBJ2-7, with no clear D. V dropped 1 base and J dropped 5 bases, with 9 bases sitting between them. Germline CDR1 LNHNV, CDR2 YYDKDF (reference sequence). This CDR3 spans 13 amino acids. The CDR3 coding sequence is TGTGCCACCAGCAGAGGGAAGAGGCACGAGCAGTACTTC. Its protein product is CATSRGKRHEQYF.

This chain uses TRBV11-3 with TRBJ2-2, with D hard to call. Looked up from germline, CDR1 is SGHNT and CDR2 is YENEEA. CDR3 length: 11 residues. V was pared by 2 bases and J by 10 bases, with 5 bases between. CDR3 residues: CASSLLKELFF. Here the CDR3 DNA reads TGTGCCAGCAGCTTATTGAAGGAGCTGTTTTTT.

This rearrangement joins TRBV5-4 to TRBJ2-7, with TRBD1 matching 10 bases. Looked up from germline, CDR1 is SGHNT and CDR2 is YYREEE (reference sequence). The junction had 3 bases not matched to a gene; V was cut back by 2 bases and J by 1 base. This CDR3 is 15 amino acids long. CDR3 region: CASSFRDRGSYEQYF. As DNA, the CDR3 is TGTGCCAGCAGCTTCCGGGACAGGGGTTCCTACGAGCAGTACTTC.

This clone was seen once. The gene calls are TRBV27 and TRBJ2-1; maybe TRBD1 (6 bases). Germline CDR1 MNHEY, CDR2 SMNVEV (reference sequence). This CDR3 is built from 16 residues. Trimming took off 5 bases at V and 3 bases at J, with 17 bases between the two ends. For the CDR3, the DNA is TGTGCCAGCAGTGGGGAAGGACAGAGAAACTACAATGAGCAGTTCTTC. This encodes CASSGEGQRNYNEQFF.

The chain combines TRBV5-6 with TRBJ1-5; the match to TRBD1 covers 8 bases. The J segment lost 6 bases and the V segment lost 3 bases, leaving 5 bases of the junction unmatched. CDR1 SGHDT and CDR2 YYEEEE come from the germline V gene. The CDR3 loop spans 14 amino acids. CDR3 loop: CASSSGGIRQPQHF. CDR3 sequence (DNA): TGTGCCAGCAGCTCAGGGGGCATTCGTCAGCCCCAGCATTTT.

Only a few counts were recorded for this clone. V is TRBV7-9 and J is TRBJ2-1; D not resolved. This CDR3 has 12 residues. Trimming took off 5 bases at V and 8 bases at J, with 10 bases between the two ends. Germline lookup yields CDR1 SEHNR and CDR2 FQNEAQ (reference sequence). CDR3 sequence (DNA): TGTGCCAGCAGCGAGGTCCGGGATGAGCAGTTCTTC. Its translation is CASSEVRDEQFF.

The chain recombines TRBV5-1 with TRBJ1-1; D may be TRBD1 (6 bases). V lost 2 bases, J lost 5 bases, and 16 bases lay in between. Germline values: CDR1 SGHRS, CDR2 YFSETQ. CDR3 length: 15 residues. The CDR3 nucleotides are TGCGCCAGCAGCTTATATCGGTTAGGGGGGACTGAAGCTTTCTTT. It yields the protein CASSLYRLGGTEAFF.

V and J are TRBV7-9 and TRBJ1-1, with D uncertain. The germline gives CDR1 SEHNR, CDR2 FQNEAQ (reference sequence). The CDR3 runs 13 residues. V lost 2 bases, J lost 0 bases, and 4 bases lay in between. In nucleotides, the CDR3 is TGTGCCAGCAGCTTACAGGTGAACACTGAAGCTTTCTTT. It encodes CASSLQVNTEAFF.

This clone was observed once. The CDR3 DNA reads as TGTGCCAGCAGTTTATCTAGCGTTATGCGGGAGACCCAGTACTTC. It encodes CASSLSSVMRETQYF. The chain has TRBV27 and TRBJ2-5; weak D call: TRBD2 (5 bases). The CDR3 totals 15 residues. Germline V gene lookup returns CDR1 MNHEY and CDR2 SMNVEV (reference sequence). Trimming shortened V by 0 bases and J by 5 bases, and 13 bases separated the two germline ends.

The V gene is TRBV6-5, the J gene TRBJ2-1; TRBD1 matches 7 bases. CDR1 and CDR2 from the germline V gene are MNHEY and SVGAGI. V shed 0 bases and J 2 bases; nucleotides not matched to a gene: 4. This CDR3 spans 16 amino acids. The CDR3 DNA is TGTGCCAGCAGTTACTCCGGTCAGGGGGCCTACAATGAGCAGTTCTTC. Translated: CASSYSGQGAYNEQFF.

V is TRBV9 and J is TRBJ1-2; 8 bases match TRBD1. Germline V lookup: CDR1 SGDLS, CDR2 YYNGEE. The CDR3 length is 13 residues. V lost 3 bases, J lost 5 bases, and 3 bases stayed unmatched. The CDR3 bases are TGTGCCAGCAGCGAACAGGGGGATTATGGCTACACCTTC. The encoded protein is CASSEQGDYGYTF.

The rearrangement joins TRBV6-1 to TRBJ1-4; TRBD1 is a possible D gene (5 bases). Germline V gene lookup returns CDR1 MNHNS and CDR2 SASEGT. V was clipped by 0 bases and J by 8 bases, with 10 bases between them. The CDR3 length is 14 residues. The CDR3, as DNA: TGTGCCAGCAGTGAAGCGGGGGGGGTCGAAAAACTGTTTTTT. Translated: CASSEAGGVEKLFF.

V gene TRBV7-9 combines with J gene TRBJ2-1; 8 positions match TRBD1. Germline CDR1 SEHNR, CDR2 FQNEAQ (reference sequence). With V trimmed by 0 bases and J by 7 bases, 8 bases remained unmatched. The CDR3 runs 16 residues. CDR3 in amino acids: CASSLAAGGPWNEQFF. In DNA, the CDR3 is TGTGCCAGCAGCTTAGCGGCAGGGGGCCCTTGGAATGAGCAGTTCTTC.

The chain employs TRBV7-9 and TRBJ2-7, with D tentatively TRBD2 (6 bases). V lost 5 bases and J 5 bases, leaving 16 bases between the germline ends. Germline V gives CDR1 SEHNR, CDR2 FQNEAQ (reference sequence). CDR3 size: 14 residues. As DNA, the CDR3 is TGTGCCAGCAGCGCGGGACGGCCTGGGGACGAGCAGTACTTC. This codes for CASSAGRPGDEQYF.

The genes are TRBV2 and TRBJ1-2; weak D call: TRBD1 (5 bases). The V and J ends lost 7 bases and 4 bases respectively, with 16 bases between them. The germline V gene has CDR1 SNHLY and CDR2 FYNNEI. The CDR3 spans 14 residues. The CDR3, as DNA: TGTGCCAGCACCGCGACAGAAGGACCCTATGGCTACACCTTC. Amino acid sequence: CASTATEGPYGYTF.

The chain couples TRBV9 to TRBJ2-3; possibly TRBD2 for D (7 bases). The length of the CDR3 is 16 residues. With 0 bases removed from V and 4 bases from J, the gap between germline ends came to 15 bases. Germline V CDR1 and CDR2: SGDLS, YYNGEE. The CDR3 coding sequence is TGTGCCAGCAGCGTAGAGGGGGGGAAATTGGCAGATACGCAGTATTTT. It codes for CASSVEGGKLADTQYF.

The chain joins TRBV27 to TRBJ2-4; no reliable D call. V was pared by 3 bases and J by 3 bases, with 9 bases between. This CDR3 spans 14 amino acids. CDR1 and CDR2 from the germline V gene are MNHEY and SMNVEV (reference sequence). CDR3 in amino acids: CASSFIGGKNIQYF. CDR3 nucleotides: TGTGCCAGCAGTTTTATAGGCGGCAAAAACATTCAGTACTTC.

The chain joins TRBV7-2 to TRBJ2-7; 9 nucleotides align to TRBD1. The CDR3 is 12 residues long. Unmatched junction bases numbered 1, after V lost 5 bases and J lost 5 bases. Germline V gives CDR1 SGHTA, CDR2 FQGNSA. The CDR3 spells CASSRDRDEQYF. DNA of the CDR3: TGTGCCAGCAGCAGGGACAGGGACGAGCAGTACTTC.

The CDR3 loop is CASSFGDSTGANVLTF. The CDR3 nucleotides read TGCGCCAGCAGCTTTGGTGACTCAACTGGGGCCAACGTCCTGACTTTC. The chain is built from TRBV5-1 and TRBJ2-6; D ambiguous. The germline gives CDR1 SGHRS, CDR2 YFSETQ. The V end was cut by 2 bases, the J end by 2 bases, with 11 bases between. The CDR3 has 16 amino acids.

This clone is a singleton in its sample. The chain joins TRBV2 to TRBJ2-1; D might be TRBD1 (5 bases). The CDR3 runs to 15 residues. V lost 5 bases and J lost 2, with 13 bases in between. Germline V lookup: CDR1 SNHLY, CDR2 FYNNEI. CDR3 loop: CASSPQGGTYNEQFF. CDR3 DNA sequence: TGTGCCAGCAGTCCCCAGGGCGGCACCTACAATGAGCAGTTCTTC.

The V gene is TRBV4-3, the J gene TRBJ1-2, with TRBD1 identical over 10 bases. The V gene's germline CDR1 is LGHNA and CDR2 YSLEER. The trim removed 4 bases at V and 2 bases at J, leaving 10 bases unmatched. This CDR3 has 17 amino acids. CDR3 amino acids: CASSRGTGEARNYGYTF. CDR3 nucleotide sequence: TGCGCCAGCAGCCGAGGGACAGGGGAGGCCCGAAACTATGGCTACACCTTC.

The chain carries TRBV6-7 and TRBJ2-7, with 9 positions matching TRBD1. TRBV6-7 is placed among ORFs of uncertain function. Unmatched junction bases numbered 21, after V lost 5 bases and J lost 4 bases. The CDR3 is 19 amino acids. The CDR3 region has the DNA TGTGCCAGCAGTCGCCCTTGTACTCGGGACAGGGAAAAGTTGTACGAGCAGTACTTC. This gives the protein CASSRPCTRDREKLYEQYF.